The rows below give T cell receptor beta chains drawn from one sample of a study of CXCR3-negative and CXCR3-positive naive CD8 T cells. TCRdb re-analyzed the 5' RACE reads; it lists each CDR3 protein once, without DNA. In all, the sample yields some 150,000 distinct CDR3 sequences. The sequenced material came from naive CXCR3+ CD8+ T cells from blood. Source of these receptors: a human donor in good health. Some clones in this sample may be carry-over from other donors' samples. The CDR3 runs from the conserved cysteine through the conserved F or W. Each record gives: V gene, J gene, CDR3 protein.

>TRBV24-1|TRBJ2-2
CATRDRGSVGELFF
>TRBV7-9|TRBJ2-5
CASSLAGGSEETQYF
>TRBV12-3/TRBV12-4|TRBJ2-4
CASSLGYGREAKNIQYF
>TRBV12-3/TRBV12-4|TRBJ2-7
CASSPGQLYEQYF
>TRBV11-2|TRBJ2-2
CASSYFWRGGVNGELFF
>TRBV7-8|TRBJ2-1
CASSKLGTGFFNEQFF
>TRBV21-1|TRBJ2-7
CASSKDPSGHPYEQYF
>TRBV5-5|TRBJ2-2
CASSLDGTLPATGELFF
>TRBV5-6|TRBJ2-5
CASSLVRAGGLGTQYF
>TRBV13|TRBJ1-1
CASSAGNLNTEAFF
>TRBV7-9|TRBJ2-7
CASSRGGYEQYF
>TRBV29-1|TRBJ2-1
CSVTGASGSIDNEQFF
>TRBV4-1|TRBJ2-7
CASSQEVGESSYEQYF
>TRBV7-3|TRBJ2-2
CASSPQGTWDTGELFF
>TRBV14|TRBJ1-1
CASRRTGLPEAFF
>TRBV6-2/TRBV6-3|TRBJ2-1
CASSPGTNSGGTYNEQFF
>TRBV11-2|TRBJ1-1
CASSLDAGGDAAEAFF
>TRBV14|TRBJ1-2
CASRETGGHYGYTF
>TRBV28|TRBJ2-3
CASSFATSGSSSTDTQYF
>TRBV3-1|TRBJ2-5
CASSTPWVGDGEETQYF
>TRBV29-1|TRBJ2-7
CSGILAGTYEQYF
>TRBV18|TRBJ1-2
CASSPGEHPYGYTF
>TRBV12-5|TRBJ1-4
CASGLLGANEKLFF
>TRBV20-1|TRBJ2-7
CSASGGRDYEQYF
>TRBV20-1|TRBJ2-3
CSALDRIRTDTQYF
>TRBV16|TRBJ1-1
CASSHLDSGTEAFF
>TRBV6-5|TRBJ2-5
CASSSATPPGGRETQYF
>TRBV4-3|TRBJ2-1
CASSQDLGGAYNEQFF
>TRBV5-1|TRBJ2-2
CASSLKETRAWIGELFF
>TRBV29-1|TRBJ2-5
CSVEQGNQETQYF
>TRBV6-2/TRBV6-3|TRBJ2-3
CASSVTSGEEYF
>TRBV12-3/TRBV12-4|TRBJ1-2
CASSLGTADGYTF
>TRBV27|TRBJ2-7
CASSILGQGAFDEQYF
>TRBV13|TRBJ1-1
CASSYQTTVEAFF
>TRBV27|TRBJ2-7
CASSLWVGSSYEQYF
>TRBV29-1|TRBJ1-2
CSVEDKNNYGYTF
>TRBV7-8|TRBJ2-7
CASSLGKTSMSSYEQYF
>TRBV28|TRBJ2-1
CASSLISGGSYNEQFF
>TRBV3-1|TRBJ2-3
CASSSRTSTDTQYF
>TRBV28|TRBJ2-5
CASSSVPSGTGPQETQYF
>TRBV9|TRBJ1-1
CASSVDPMNTEAFF
>TRBV4-3|TRBJ1-1
CASSQVAEGTEAFF
>TRBV14|TRBJ2-1
CASSQNRLAGLLFNEQFF
>TRBV12-5|TRBJ2-1
CASGVHGGGFYNEQFF
>TRBV4-2|TRBJ2-1
CASSQVVGGGNNEQFF
>TRBV6-5|TRBJ2-1
CASSYTAGVGSEQFF
>TRBV4-3|TRBJ2-7
CASSQDGTSGGYEQYF
>TRBV7-9|TRBJ2-2
CASSHAGQAAPGELFF
>TRBV7-9|TRBJ1-5
CASSLGGFWANGGSNQPQHF
>TRBV28|TRBJ2-2
CASPSQGANTGELFF
>TRBV7-2|TRBJ2-3
CASSPGLGGYTQYF
>TRBV4-1|TRBJ2-7
CASSQDPGTGVYEQYF
>TRBV2|TRBJ1-1
CASRRSRNAEAFF
>TRBV7-9|TRBJ2-1
CASRTDHTPIHNEQFF
>TRBV4-3|TRBJ2-1
CASSPTSGAVLSYNEQFF
>TRBV20-1|TRBJ1-2
CSARDRSGDYGYTF
>TRBV19|TRBJ1-2
CASSLPSRPAGYGYTF
>TRBV7-9|TRBJ1-6
CASSDGSEEPLHF